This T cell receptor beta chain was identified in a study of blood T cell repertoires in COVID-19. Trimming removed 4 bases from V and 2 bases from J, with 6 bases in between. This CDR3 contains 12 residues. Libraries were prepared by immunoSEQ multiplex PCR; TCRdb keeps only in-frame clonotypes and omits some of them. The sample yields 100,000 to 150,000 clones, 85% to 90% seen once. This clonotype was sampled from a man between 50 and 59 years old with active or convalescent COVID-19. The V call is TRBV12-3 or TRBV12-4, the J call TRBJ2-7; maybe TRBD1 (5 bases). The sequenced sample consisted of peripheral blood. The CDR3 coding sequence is TGTGCCAGCAGTTCGACAGCCTACGAGCAGTACTTC. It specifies CASSSTAYEQYF.